This entry describes one TCR beta chain. This clone was seen a single time. It lacks a known antigen. The sample holds no much larger clone one base away, and base qualities are not on file. The library came from the immunoSEQ multiplex PCR assay. TCRdb stores this immuneACCESS table with in-frame sequences only. Part of the clones is absent; in the studies checked, under half of the shortfall reflects unresolved V genes, and no reason is known for the rest. The sample contains about 49,000 clones, 90% of them found a single time. Of the sample, 5% to 6.5% is held by the ten largest clones. The data are from a study of T cell changes during pregnancy in multiple sclerosis (dated by TCRdb to between 2019 and 2020). For the study in its entirety: The study examined how the T cell repertoire changed over the course of pregnancy in women with multiple sclerosis.

The CDR3 runs 15 amino acids, cysteine and phenylalanine included. The DNA shown is the 45-base CDR3, in frame from base 1. Via the germline V gene (reference sequence), CDR1 is SEHNR and CDR2 FQNEAQ. The V and J ends are trimmed by 8 bases and 5 bases, leaving 21 bases between them. The clonotype comes from a female donor in good health, enrolled as a control in a pregnancy study. The chain employs TRBV7-9 and TRBJ1-2; the D gene remains uncertain. Material: peripheral blood, obtained after pregnancy. The DNA sequence is as follows: TGTGCCAGCTACGCTTATGCGGAGAGTAGGTATGGCTACACCTTC. Protein translation: CASYAYAESRYGYTF.